This T cell receptor (beta chain) came from a study of a mutant IDH1 vaccine in newly diagnosed glioma (dated by TCRdb to about 2021). Broadly, across the study: Across visits V03 through V10, patients got a total of eight vaccinations, given in weeks 1, 3, 5, 7, 11, 15, 19 and 23. Vaccination started 4-6 weeks after radiotherapy alone, or was given together with temozolomide cycles in the groups whose treatment included chemotherapy. Of the roughly 34 treated patients, about 60% were male and about 38% were female, and the mean age was approximately 39 years. Before enrollment, patients had received standard therapy of radiotherapy alone, temozolomide alone, or radiochemotherapy with temozolomide; most received the combination. Peripheral blood samples were drawn at six visits, namely V03 (baseline), V05, V07, V10, V12 and V13. Longitudinal TCRB deep sequencing was done for 25 treated patients, wherever samples were available for exploratory analyses.

The library was obtained by the immunoSEQ multiplex PCR assay. Rearranged TCR beta chain sequences were amplified with the hsTCRB Kit following the manufacturer's protocol. An Illumina MiSeq was used to sequence the TCRB libraries. The paper's processing steps were these. The proprietary platform of the kit vendor was used for demultiplexing, trimming and gene mapping. Sourced from immuneACCESS, this table was stored by TCRdb with only in-frame sequences that have V and J called. A share of the clones is absent; for the studies checked, an unresolved V gene accounts for under half, and the remainder has no known explanation. The DNA was the basis for D and trimming; V, J and clone size are from that table. The sample table contains roughly 50,000 clones; only one count was recorded for roughly 78% of them. Approximately 2% of the sample lies in the top ten. Trimming accounts for 1 base at V and 8 bases at J, while the number of junction bases matched to no gene is 1. The CDR3 runs 14 amino acids, cysteine and phenylalanine included. Only CDR3 DNA is held: 42 bases, read in frame from base 1. Reading the germline V gene (reference sequence) gives CDR1 SEHNR and CDR2 FQNEAQ.

Of note for this clone: Its antigen is still unknown. No much larger clone exists at a distance of one base, and base qualities are not known.

The meaning of the sample's time point label: week 5, during vaccination. Each vaccine dose was 300 ug of a 20-mer mutant IDH1 peptide in Montanide, given subcutaneously with topical imiquimod. All donors had newly diagnosed IDH1-mutant astrocytomas of WHO grade 3 or 4 that showed loss of nuclear ATRX. The samples were drawn from NOA16, a multicentre, single-arm, open-label phase I trial in Germany that tested a mutant IDH1 peptide vaccine in humans for the first time. Genomic DNA for TCRB sequencing was isolated from EDTA blood with the DNeasy Blood and Tissue Kit. Beyond this particular receptor, the publication reports: The authors stated that sample limitations prevented analyses of patient blood samples from being reproduced. Across multiple MHC alleles, vaccine-induced immune responses were seen in more than 80% of patients. Availability determined which PBMC samples were chosen for TCRB deep sequencing. Pseudoprogression seemed to be unrelated to changes in the top peripheral T cell clonotypes found by TCRB sequencing.

The receptor chain draws on TRBV7-9 and TRBJ2-4; 11 bases in between match TRBD1. The sequences come from PBMCs, collected from a glioma patient whose treatment included an IDH1 peptide vaccine. The receptor comes from a woman in her forties with glioma. This receptor has the CDR3 CASSLGDRGDIQYF. The DNA sequence reads TGTGCCAGCAGCTTAGGGGACAGGGGGGACATTCAGTACTTC.